The present entry profiles one TCR beta chain with its context. Allocation to cohorts depended on clinical history reported by the participants. The sample belongs to a study of blood T cell repertoires in COVID-19. On the study more broadly: Spain, Italy and the United States supplied samples that represented acute and convalescent COVID-19. Sources were T cells, B-cell-depleted T cells, or PBMCs; the material itself was cDNA or gDNA.

The CDR3 is 15 amino acids. Germline loops: CDR1 KGHSH, CDR2 LQKENI. Deletions cut 0 bases from V and 6 bases from J, with 12 bases between. Authors' processing steps: The assay estimated nucleated cells by amplifying reference gene primers. Repertoires were generated with immunoSEQ multiplex PCR, while TCRdb's copy carries only in-frame clones and drops some. That table furnishes V, J and clone size, whereas the DNA furnished D and trimming. The table records some 170,000 clones, around 83% of them present only once. This TCR was sampled from a man aged 35 to 55 who had recovered from COVID-19. Sample: PBMCs or T cells enriched from blood (not recorded which). The rearrangement links TRBV18 to TRBJ2-1; D is possibly TRBD2 (5 bases). The CDR3: CASSPPSGTFNEQFF. The CDR3 region has the DNA TGTGCCAGCTCACCACCAAGCGGCACTTTCAATGAGCAGTTCTTC.